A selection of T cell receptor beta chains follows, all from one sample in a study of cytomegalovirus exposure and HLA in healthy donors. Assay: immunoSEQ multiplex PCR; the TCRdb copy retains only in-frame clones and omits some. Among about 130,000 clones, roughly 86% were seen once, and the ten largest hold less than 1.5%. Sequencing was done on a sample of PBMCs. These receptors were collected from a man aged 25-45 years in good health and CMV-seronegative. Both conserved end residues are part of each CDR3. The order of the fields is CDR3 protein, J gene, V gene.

cdr3_aa: CASSLTGLAASTDTQYF; j_call: TRBJ2-3; v_call: TRBV7-3
cdr3_aa: CASSASGRTPSEQYF; j_call: TRBJ2-7; v_call: TRBV9
cdr3_aa: CASSQEWGRYYEQYF; j_call: TRBJ2-7; v_call: TRBV4-3
cdr3_aa: CASSRREAVNTEAFF; j_call: TRBJ1-1; v_call: TRBV27
cdr3_aa: CASGLTGERNTEAFF; j_call: TRBJ1-1; v_call: TRBV12-5
cdr3_aa: CASSYGLPDRTVGEQYF; j_call: TRBJ2-7; v_call: TRBV5-6
cdr3_aa: CASTGGEFGEAFF; j_call: TRBJ1-1; v_call: TRBV27
cdr3_aa: CASSLDRTVYEQYF; j_call: TRBJ2-7; v_call: TRBV7-6
cdr3_aa: CASRLRRDGTGELFF; j_call: TRBJ2-2; v_call: TRBV7-8
cdr3_aa: CASSPPSAQGDEQFF; j_call: TRBJ2-1; v_call: TRBV5-1
cdr3_aa: CASSLEGAYEQYF; j_call: TRBJ2-7; v_call: TRBV7-6
cdr3_aa: CASRRGHERSTDTQYF; j_call: TRBJ2-3; v_call: TRBV2
cdr3_aa: CASSWRVGTTQETQYF; j_call: TRBJ2-5; v_call: TRBV5-4
cdr3_aa: CASSSSLTGGGYGYTF; j_call: TRBJ1-2; v_call: TRBV6-5
cdr3_aa: CSVVRRGGPGNEQFF; j_call: TRBJ2-1; v_call: TRBV29-1
cdr3_aa: CASRGTGSYEQYF; j_call: TRBJ2-7; v_call: TRBV6-5
cdr3_aa: CARSRDRGSTDTQYF; j_call: TRBJ2-3; v_call: TRBV2